This T cell receptor (beta chain) was observed in a study of cytomegalovirus exposure and HLA in healthy donors. Germline-derived CDR1 and CDR2 are MNHEY and SMNVEV (reference sequence). The CDR3 runs 12 residues. V lost 6 bases and J 0 bases, leaving 5 bases between the germline ends. Notes on the study in general: Researchers catalogued approximately 160 TCR beta chains as cytomegalovirus-associated.

60 Vbeta and 13 Jbeta primers were used in PCR. As processed by the authors: As a later analysis found, there were about 80 million unique TCR beta chains, of which roughly 11 million were shared. Repertoires were generated with immunoSEQ multiplex PCR, while TCRdb's copy carries only in-frame clones and drops some. The D gene and trimming were derived from the DNA, and the V and J assignments and clone size from that table. Of about 190,000 clones detected, around 85% appear once; the ten largest clones hold approximately 3.9%. On this clone itself: Its antigen remains unidentified.

The chain couples TRBV27 to TRBJ1-1; no reliable D call. The sample comprised PBMCs. This receptor was taken from a man over 45 in good health and CMV-seronegative. The CDR3 region is CASSRVNTEAFF. The CDR3 DNA sequence: TGTGCCAGCAGCCGGGTGAACACTGAAGCTTTCTTT.